This TCR beta chain was captured in a study of blood T cell repertoires in COVID-19. Background on the study: Italy, Spain and the United States were the sources of the convalescent and acute COVID-19 samples. Sources were T cells, B-cell-depleted T cells, or PBMCs; the material itself was cDNA or gDNA.

Per the original methods: Nucleated cell counts were estimated from reference gene primer amplification. Libraries were prepared by immunoSEQ multiplex PCR; TCRdb keeps only in-frame clonotypes and omits some of them. D and trimming were read from the DNA, whereas the V and J calls and clone size are those reported in that table. Here the sample spans 56,000 or so clones, 75% to 95% being singletons. The V and J ends lost 4 bases and 2 bases respectively, with 12 bases between them. This CDR3 spans 14 amino acids. The V gene's germline CDR1 is SGHRS and CDR2 YFSETQ. The receptor was isolated from a man aged 45-65 years with active COVID-19. The sequenced sample was peripheral blood. V and J are TRBV5-1 and TRBJ1-1, with TRBD1 as a possible D gene (6 bases). The CDR3 DNA reads TGCGCCAGCAGCAACGGACAGATAAACACTGAAGCTTTCTTT. As protein: CASSNGQINTEAFF.